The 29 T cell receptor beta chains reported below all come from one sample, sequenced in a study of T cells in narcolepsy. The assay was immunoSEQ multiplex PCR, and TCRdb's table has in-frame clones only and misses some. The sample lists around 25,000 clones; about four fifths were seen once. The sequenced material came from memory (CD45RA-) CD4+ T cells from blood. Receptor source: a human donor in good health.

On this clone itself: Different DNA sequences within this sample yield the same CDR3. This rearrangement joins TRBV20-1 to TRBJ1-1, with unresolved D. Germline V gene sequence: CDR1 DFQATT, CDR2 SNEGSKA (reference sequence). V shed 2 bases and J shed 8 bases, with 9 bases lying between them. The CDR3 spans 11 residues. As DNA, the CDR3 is TGCAGTGCTAGACAGGCGTCGGAAGCTTTCTTT. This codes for CSARQASEAFF.

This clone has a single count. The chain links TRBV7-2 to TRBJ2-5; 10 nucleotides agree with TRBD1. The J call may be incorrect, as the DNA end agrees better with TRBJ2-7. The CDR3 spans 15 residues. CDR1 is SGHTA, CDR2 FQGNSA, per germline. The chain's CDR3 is CASSLVPGTGDEQYF. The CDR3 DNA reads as TGTGCCAGCAGCTTAGTTCCCGGGACAGGGGACGAGCAGTACTTC.

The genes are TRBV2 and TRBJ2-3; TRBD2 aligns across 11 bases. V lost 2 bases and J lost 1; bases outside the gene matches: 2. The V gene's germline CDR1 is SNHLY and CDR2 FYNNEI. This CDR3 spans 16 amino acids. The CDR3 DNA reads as TGTGCCAGCAGTGAAAAACTAGCGGGGGGCACAGATACGCAGTATTTT. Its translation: CASSEKLAGGTDTQYF. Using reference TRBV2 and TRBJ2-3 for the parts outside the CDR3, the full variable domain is EPEVTQTPSHQVTQMGQEVILRCVPISNHLYFYWYRQILGQKVEFLVSFYNNEISEKSEIFDDQFSVERPDGSNFTLKIRSTKLEDSAMYFCASSEKLAGGTDTQYFGPGTRLTVL.

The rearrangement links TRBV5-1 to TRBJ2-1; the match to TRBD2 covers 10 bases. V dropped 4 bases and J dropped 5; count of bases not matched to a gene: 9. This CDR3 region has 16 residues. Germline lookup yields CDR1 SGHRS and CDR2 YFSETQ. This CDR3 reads CASSPSGRAANNEQFF. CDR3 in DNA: TGCGCCAGCAGCCCAAGCGGGAGGGCTGCTAACAATGAGCAGTTCTTC.

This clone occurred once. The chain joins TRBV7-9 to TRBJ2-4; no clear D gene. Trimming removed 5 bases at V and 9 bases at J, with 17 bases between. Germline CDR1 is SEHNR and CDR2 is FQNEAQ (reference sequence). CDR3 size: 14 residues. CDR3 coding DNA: TGTGCCAGCAGCCGCGCAGAGATAGCTGGCATTCAGTACTTC. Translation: CASSRAEIAGIQYF.

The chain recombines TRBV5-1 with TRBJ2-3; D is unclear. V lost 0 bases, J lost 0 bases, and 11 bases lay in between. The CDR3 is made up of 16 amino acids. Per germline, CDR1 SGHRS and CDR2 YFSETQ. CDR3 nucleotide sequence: TGCGCCAGCAGCTTGGGTGTGTTGTTTAGCACAGATACGCAGTATTTT. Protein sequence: CASSLGVLFSTDTQYF.

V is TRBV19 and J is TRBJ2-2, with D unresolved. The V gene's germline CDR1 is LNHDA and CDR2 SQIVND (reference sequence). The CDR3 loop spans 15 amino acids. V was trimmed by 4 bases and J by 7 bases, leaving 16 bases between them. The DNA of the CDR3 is TGTGCCAGTAGTACTACGGAGCGTCTTGGCGGGGAGCTGTTTTTT. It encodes CASSTTERLGGELFF.

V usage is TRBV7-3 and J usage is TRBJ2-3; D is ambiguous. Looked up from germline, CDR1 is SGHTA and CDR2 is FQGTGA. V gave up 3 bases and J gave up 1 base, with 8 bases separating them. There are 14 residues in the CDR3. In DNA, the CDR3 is TGTGCCAGCAGCTTCCAGGAAGGCACAGATACGCAGTATTTT. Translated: CASSFQEGTDTQYF.

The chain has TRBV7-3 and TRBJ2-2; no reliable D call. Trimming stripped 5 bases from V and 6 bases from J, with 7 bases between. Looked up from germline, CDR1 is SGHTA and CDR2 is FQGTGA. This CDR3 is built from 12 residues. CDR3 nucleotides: TGTGCCAGCAGCCAACGCTCCGGGGAGCTGTTTTTT. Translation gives CASSQRSGELFF.

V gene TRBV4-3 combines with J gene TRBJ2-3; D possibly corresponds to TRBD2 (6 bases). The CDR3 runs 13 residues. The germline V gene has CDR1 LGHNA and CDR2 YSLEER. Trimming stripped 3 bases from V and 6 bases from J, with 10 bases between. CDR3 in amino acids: CASSQRLVDTQYF. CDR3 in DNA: TGCGCCAGCAGCCAGCGACTAGTGGATACGCAGTATTTT.

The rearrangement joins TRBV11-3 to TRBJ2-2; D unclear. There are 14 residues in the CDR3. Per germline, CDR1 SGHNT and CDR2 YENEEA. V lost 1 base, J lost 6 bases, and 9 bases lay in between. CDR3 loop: CASSLASRPGELFF. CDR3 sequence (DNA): TGTGCCAGCAGCTTAGCATCTCGGCCCGGGGAGCTGTTTTTT.

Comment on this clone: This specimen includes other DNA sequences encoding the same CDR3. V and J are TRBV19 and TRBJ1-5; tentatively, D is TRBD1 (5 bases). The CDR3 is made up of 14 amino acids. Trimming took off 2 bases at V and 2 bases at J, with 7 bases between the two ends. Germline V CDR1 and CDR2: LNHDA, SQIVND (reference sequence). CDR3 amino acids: CASSISGGNQPQHF. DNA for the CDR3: TGTGCCAGTAGTATATCGGGGGGCAATCAGCCCCAGCATTTT.

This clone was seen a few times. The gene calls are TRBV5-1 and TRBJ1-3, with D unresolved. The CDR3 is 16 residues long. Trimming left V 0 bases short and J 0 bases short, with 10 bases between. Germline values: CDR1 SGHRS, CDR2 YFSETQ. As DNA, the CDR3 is TGCGCCAGCAGCTTGGATGTCAGAAGCTCTGGAAACACCATATATTTT. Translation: CASSLDVRSSGNTIYF. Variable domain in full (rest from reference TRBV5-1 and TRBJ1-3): KAGVTQTPRYLIKTRGQQVTLSCSPISGHRSVSWYQQTPGQGLQFLFEYFSETQRNKGNFPGRFSGRQFSNSRSEMNVSTLELGDSALYLCASSLDVRSSGNTIYFGEGSWLTVV.

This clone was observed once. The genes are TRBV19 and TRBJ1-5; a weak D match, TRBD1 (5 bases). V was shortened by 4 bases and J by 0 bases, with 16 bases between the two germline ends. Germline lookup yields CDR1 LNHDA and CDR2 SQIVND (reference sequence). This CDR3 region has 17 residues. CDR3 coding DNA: TGTGCCAGTAGTACAACAGGATCCGGGGGTAGCAATCAGCCCCAGCATTTT. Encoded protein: CASSTTGSGGSNQPQHF.

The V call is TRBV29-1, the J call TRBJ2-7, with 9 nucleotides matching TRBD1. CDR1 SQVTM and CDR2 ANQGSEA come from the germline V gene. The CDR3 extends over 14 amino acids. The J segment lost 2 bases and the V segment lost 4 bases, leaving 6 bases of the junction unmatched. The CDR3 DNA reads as TGCAGCGTTGTGGGACAGGGAGTCACCTACGAGCAGTACTTC. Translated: CSVVGQGVTYEQYF.

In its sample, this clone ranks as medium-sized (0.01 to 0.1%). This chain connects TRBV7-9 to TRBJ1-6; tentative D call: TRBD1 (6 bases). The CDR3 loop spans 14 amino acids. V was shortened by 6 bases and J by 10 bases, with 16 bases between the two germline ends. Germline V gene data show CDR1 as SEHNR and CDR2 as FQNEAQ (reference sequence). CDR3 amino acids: CASSPVEGGSPLHF. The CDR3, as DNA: TGTGCCAGCAGTCCAGTAGAGGGGGGATCACCCCTCCACTTT.

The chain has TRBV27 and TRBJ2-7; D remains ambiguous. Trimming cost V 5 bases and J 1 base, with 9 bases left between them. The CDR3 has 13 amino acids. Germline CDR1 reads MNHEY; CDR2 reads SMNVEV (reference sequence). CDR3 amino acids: CASSAPESYEQYF. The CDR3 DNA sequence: TGTGCCAGCAGTGCGCCCGAATCCTACGAGCAGTACTTC.

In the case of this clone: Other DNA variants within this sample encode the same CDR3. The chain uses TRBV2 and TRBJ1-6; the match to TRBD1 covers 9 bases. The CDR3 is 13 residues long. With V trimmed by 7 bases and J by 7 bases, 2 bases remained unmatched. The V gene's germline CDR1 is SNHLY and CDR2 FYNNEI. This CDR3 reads CASTGQGNSPLHF. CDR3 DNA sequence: TGTGCCAGCACTGGACAGGGGAATTCACCCCTCCACTTT.

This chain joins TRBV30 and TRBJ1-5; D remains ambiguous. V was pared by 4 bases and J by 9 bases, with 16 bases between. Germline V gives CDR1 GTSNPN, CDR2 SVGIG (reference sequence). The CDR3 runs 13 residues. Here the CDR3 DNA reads TGTGCCTGGAAAGGCAGGTCGGGTGGGCCCCAGCATTTT. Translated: CAWKGRSGGPQHF.

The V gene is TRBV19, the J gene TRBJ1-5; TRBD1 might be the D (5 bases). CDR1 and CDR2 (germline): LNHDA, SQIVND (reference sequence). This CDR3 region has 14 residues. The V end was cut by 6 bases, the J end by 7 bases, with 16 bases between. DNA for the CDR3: TGTGCCAGTAGGGGGCAGGGCGAGGGACAGCCCCAGCATTTT. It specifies CASRGQGEGQPQHF.

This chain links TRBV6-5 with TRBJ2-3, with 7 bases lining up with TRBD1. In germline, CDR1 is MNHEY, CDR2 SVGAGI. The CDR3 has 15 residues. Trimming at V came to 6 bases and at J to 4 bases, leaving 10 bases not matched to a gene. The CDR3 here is CASRMTGWQSDTQYF. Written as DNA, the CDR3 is TGTGCCAGCAGGATGACAGGGTGGCAGTCAGATACGCAGTATTTT.

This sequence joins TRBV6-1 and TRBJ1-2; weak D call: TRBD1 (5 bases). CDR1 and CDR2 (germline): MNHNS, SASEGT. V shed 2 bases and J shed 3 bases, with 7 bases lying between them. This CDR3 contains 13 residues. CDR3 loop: CASSESGHYGYTF. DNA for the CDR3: TGTGCCAGCAGTGAATCGGGACACTATGGCTACACCTTC.

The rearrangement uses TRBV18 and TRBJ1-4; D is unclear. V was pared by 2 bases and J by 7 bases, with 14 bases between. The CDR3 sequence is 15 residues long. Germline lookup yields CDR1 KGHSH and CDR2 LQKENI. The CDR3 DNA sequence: TGTGCCAGCTCACCAAGTCCGGAGGCGGGTGAAAAACTGTTTTTT. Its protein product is CASSPSPEAGEKLFF.

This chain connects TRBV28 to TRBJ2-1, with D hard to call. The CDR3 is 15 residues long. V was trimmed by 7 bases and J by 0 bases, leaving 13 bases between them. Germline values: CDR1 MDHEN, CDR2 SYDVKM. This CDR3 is CASTPEPSSYNEQFF. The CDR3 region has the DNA TGTGCCAGCACCCCAGAACCGAGCTCCTACAATGAGCAGTTCTTC.

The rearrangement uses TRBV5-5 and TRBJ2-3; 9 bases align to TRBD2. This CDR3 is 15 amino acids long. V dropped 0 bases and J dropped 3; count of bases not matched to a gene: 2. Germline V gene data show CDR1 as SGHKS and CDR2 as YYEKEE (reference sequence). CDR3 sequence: CASSLGSGGTDTQYF. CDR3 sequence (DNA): TGTGCCAGCAGCTTGGGTAGCGGGGGAACAGATACGCAGTATTTT.

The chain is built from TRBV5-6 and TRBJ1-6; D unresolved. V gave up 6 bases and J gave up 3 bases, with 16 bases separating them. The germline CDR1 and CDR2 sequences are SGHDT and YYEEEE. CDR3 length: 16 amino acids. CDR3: CASTFLSSGYNSPLHF. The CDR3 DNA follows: TGTGCCAGCACCTTTTTGAGCAGCGGCTATAATTCACCCCTCCACTTT.

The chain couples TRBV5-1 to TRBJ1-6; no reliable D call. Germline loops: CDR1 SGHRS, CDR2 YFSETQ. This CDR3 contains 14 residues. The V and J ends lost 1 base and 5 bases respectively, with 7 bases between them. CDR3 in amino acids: CASSLSHDNSPLHF. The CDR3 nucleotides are TGCGCCAGCAGCTTGTCCCACGATAATTCACCCCTCCACTTT.

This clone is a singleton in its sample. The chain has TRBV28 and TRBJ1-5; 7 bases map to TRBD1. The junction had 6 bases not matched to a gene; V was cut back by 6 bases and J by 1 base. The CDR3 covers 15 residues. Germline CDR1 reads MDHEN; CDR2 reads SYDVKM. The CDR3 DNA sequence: TGTGCCAGCAGATCATCGGGACAGAGCAATCAGCCCCAGCATTTT. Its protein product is CASRSSGQSNQPQHF.

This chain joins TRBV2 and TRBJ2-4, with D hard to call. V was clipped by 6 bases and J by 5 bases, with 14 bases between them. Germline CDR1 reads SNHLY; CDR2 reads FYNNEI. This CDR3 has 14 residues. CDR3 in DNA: TGTGCCAGCAGGGGGAAGGTGAGGCAAAACATTCAGTACTTC. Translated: CASRGKVRQNIQYF.